This is a list of T cell receptor beta chains from one sample in a study of CD8 T cells in Susac syndrome. Each CDR3 protein gets one entry after TCRdb re-called the immunoSEQ multiplex PCR reads with MiXCR. The sample lists 45,000 to 60,000 distinct CDR3 sequences, 93% occurring once. Sequenced material: CD8+ T cells from PBMCs. Source of these receptors: a human donor with multiple sclerosis. Both conserved end residues are part of each CDR3. The order of the fields is J gene, D gene, clone size, V gene, CDR3 DNA, CDR3 protein. A D gene is named only where the DNA matches it firmly. Only part of the rows carry a size: once, few, many, or a class if the clone is expanded.

j_call: TRBJ2-7
d_call: NA
clone_size: few
v_call: TRBV2
cdr3_nt: TGTGCCAGCAGTGTAAGCGGCGAGCAGTACTTC
cdr3_aa: CASSVSGEQYF

j_call: TRBJ2-1
d_call: TRBD2
clone_size: once
v_call: TRBV12-3/TRBV12-4
cdr3_nt: TGTGCCAGCCGACAGACTAGCGGGGCTTACAATGAGCAGTTCTTC
cdr3_aa: CASRQTSGAYNEQFF

j_call: TRBJ1-2
d_call: NA
clone_size: once
v_call: TRBV20-1
cdr3_nt: TGCAGTGCTCCCCCGGGGGCAGGCTCGCTTAACTATGGCTACACCTTC
cdr3_aa: CSAPPGAGSLNYGYTF

j_call: TRBJ1-1
d_call: NA
clone_size: NA
v_call: TRBV4-3
cdr3_nt: TGCGCCAGCAGCCAAGCCAGGGGTACTGAAGCTTTCTTT
cdr3_aa: CASSQARGTEAFF

j_call: TRBJ2-7
d_call: NA
clone_size: NA
v_call: TRBV4-2
cdr3_nt: TGTGCCAGCAGCCAAGAGGCGGCCGCGTACGAGCAGTACTTC
cdr3_aa: CASSQEAAAYEQYF

j_call: TRBJ2-7
d_call: NA
clone_size: NA
v_call: TRBV5-1
cdr3_nt: TGCGCCAGCAGCTTGGAGTCAGCATCCTACGAGCAGTACTTC
cdr3_aa: CASSLESASYEQYF

j_call: TRBJ2-1
d_call: TRBD2
clone_size: NA
v_call: TRBV2
cdr3_nt: TGTGCCAGCAGTGAAATAGCTAGCGGGGCTAACAATGAGCAGTTCTTC
cdr3_aa: CASSEIASGANNEQFF

j_call: TRBJ1-2
d_call: NA
clone_size: NA
v_call: TRBV29-1
cdr3_nt: TGCAGCGTCTGGAGGGGGGGCGATGGCTACACCTTC
cdr3_aa: CSVWRGGDGYTF

j_call: TRBJ2-7
d_call: TRBD2
clone_size: once
v_call: TRBV9
cdr3_nt: TGTGCCAGCAGCCCAAGGATTTCGGCGGGGGGACTTCTCGAGCAGTACTTC
cdr3_aa: CASSPRISAGGLLEQYF

j_call: TRBJ2-3
d_call: NA
clone_size: once
v_call: TRBV7-3
cdr3_nt: TGTGCGCTAAAGCCAAAGAGGGGTGGAGATACGCAGTATTTT
cdr3_aa: CALKPKRGGDTQYF

j_call: TRBJ2-5
d_call: TRBD1
clone_size: once
v_call: TRBV7-9
cdr3_nt: TGTGCCAGCAGCTTGAGGGTCTTCGGGACAGGGGTCGGCCAGTACTTC
cdr3_aa: CASSLRVFGTGVGQYF

j_call: TRBJ2-7
d_call: NA
clone_size: NA
v_call: TRBV5-6
cdr3_nt: TGTGCCAGCAGCGGGCAGGCCCACGAGCAGTACTTC
cdr3_aa: CASSGQAHEQYF

j_call: TRBJ2-2
d_call: NA
clone_size: once
v_call: TRBV27
cdr3_nt: TGTGCCAGCAGTCACCCCCCCTGGACAGAGACGAACACCGGGGAGCTGTTTTTT
cdr3_aa: CASSHPPWTETNTGELFF

j_call: TRBJ1-2
d_call: NA
clone_size: NA
v_call: TRBV27
cdr3_nt: TGTGCCAGCAGACCGGTGGGTGCGGGCTACACCTTC
cdr3_aa: CASRPVGAGYTF

j_call: TRBJ1-5
d_call: NA
clone_size: NA
v_call: TRBV7-9
cdr3_nt: TGTGCCAGCAGCCCCGGGGACGGTGATAGCAATCAGCCCCAGCATTTT
cdr3_aa: CASSPGDGDSNQPQHF

j_call: TRBJ1-4
d_call: NA
clone_size: NA
v_call: TRBV6-2/TRBV6-3
cdr3_nt: TGTGCCAGCAGTTACTCGTACAGGGTGGATGAAAAACTGTTTTTT
cdr3_aa: CASSYSYRVDEKLFF

j_call: TRBJ2-5
d_call: TRBD2
clone_size: NA
v_call: TRBV4-1
cdr3_nt: TGCGCCAGCAGCCATGGGACTAGGAACCAAGAGACCCAGTACTTC
cdr3_aa: CASSHGTRNQETQYF

j_call: TRBJ2-2
d_call: NA
clone_size: NA
v_call: TRBV13
cdr3_nt: TGTGCCAGCAGCTTAGCCGGGGAGCTTTTTTTT
cdr3_aa: CASSLAGELFF

j_call: TRBJ2-5
d_call: TRBD2
clone_size: NA
v_call: TRBV27
cdr3_nt: TGTGCCAGCAGCCCCGGACTAGCGAAGACCCAGTACTTC
cdr3_aa: CASSPGLAKTQYF

j_call: TRBJ2-7
d_call: TRBD1
clone_size: once
v_call: TRBV6-5
cdr3_nt: TGTGCCAGCAGTTACTCCCGGACAGGAATCTACGAGCAGTACTTC
cdr3_aa: CASSYSRTGIYEQYF

j_call: TRBJ2-1
d_call: TRBD1
clone_size: NA
v_call: TRBV10-3
cdr3_nt: TGTGCCATCAGTGAGAAAAGTGGGGACAGGGGGCCAAAGTCCTACAATGAGCAGTTCTTC
cdr3_aa: CAISEKSGDRGPKSYNEQFF

j_call: TRBJ1-2
d_call: TRBD1
clone_size: NA
v_call: TRBV12-3/TRBV12-4
cdr3_nt: TGTGCCAGCAGTCACGGGACAGGGGGCTTGGCTAACTATGGCTACACCTTC
cdr3_aa: CASSHGTGGLANYGYTF

j_call: TRBJ2-4
d_call: NA
clone_size: NA
v_call: TRBV27
cdr3_nt: TGTGCCAGCAGTTTCTCCGTACCTCTAGCCAAAAACATTCAGTACTTC
cdr3_aa: CASSFSVPLAKNIQYF